The 19 T cell receptor beta chains listed next were all sequenced from one sample in a study of T-cell reconstitution after alpha-beta-depleted transplantation in children (dated by TCRdb to 2015 to 2016). Libraries were built with PCR. Instrument used: Illumina HiSeq 2500. TCR library preparation used molecular barcoding, with unique molecular identifiers applied to normalize quantification of the TCRbeta repertoire. TCRdb reprocessing: public reads trimmed at Q25 with fastp, clones called with MiXCR, in-frame beta chains kept. Each CDR3 protein gets just one entry, which takes the most common genes and DNA from the rows behind it. Across this sample there are 240,000 or so distinct CDR3 sequences, with around 11% seen only once. About 2.6% of the sample lies in the top ten. Sequenced material: PBMCs from the stem cell graft donor, taken from the stem cell graft. These receptors originate from a human donor who donated a stem cell graft to a child with acute lymphoblastic leukemia.

This clonotype was seen many times. J is TRBJ1-5 and V is TRBV28, with 7 bases matching TRBD1. Germline V gene sequence: CDR1 MDHEN, CDR2 SYDVKM. The CDR3 loop spans 14 amino acids. V gave up 5 bases and J gave up 6 bases; unmatched junction bases: 7. The CDR3 coding sequence is TGTGCCAGCAGTGTAAGGGGGCCGGGTCAGCCCCAGCATTTT. Its protein product is CASSVRGPGQPQHF. The complete variable domain, with remaining parts taken from reference TRBV28 and TRBJ1-5, reads DVKVTQSSRYLVKRTGEKVFLECVQDMDHENMFWYRQDPGLGLRLIYFSYDVKMKEKGDIPEGYSVSREKKERFSLILESASTNQTSMYLCASSVRGPGQPQHFGDGTRLSIL.

This clonotype was seen repeatedly, ten times or more. The V and J genes are TRBV20-1 and TRBJ2-1; no definite D call. Trimming removed 0 bases from V and 8 bases from J, with 20 bases in between. The CDR3 has 16 residues. The germline gives CDR1 DFQATT, CDR2 SNEGSKA (reference sequence). The CDR3 DNA follows: TGCAGTGCTAGAGATCCCCCCCGAGACAAGGCGTATGAGCAGTTCTTC. Its translation is CSARDPPRDKAYEQFF.

This clonotype was picked up many times. V is TRBV12-3 or TRBV12-4 and J is TRBJ2-7, with D perhaps TRBD1 (6 bases). The CDR3 extends over 13 amino acids. V was pared by 6 bases and J by 1 base, with 10 bases between. The CDR3 DNA reads as TGTGCCAGCAGCCCAAGGGGGTCCTACGAGCAGTACTTC. This sequence encodes CASSPRGSYEQYF.

This clonotype has a count of ten or more. The chain is built from TRBV10-3 and TRBJ2-2; TRBD1 matches at 12 bases. The ends lost 10 bases at V and 6 bases at J; junction bases unmatched: 9. This CDR3 has 15 amino acids. Germline V gene lookup returns CDR1 ENHRY and CDR2 SYGVKD. DNA of the CDR3: TGTGCCACCAGGGGGGACAGGGGGCTGGCCGGGGAGCTGTTTTTT. Translating it yields CATRGDRGLAGELFF.

This clonotype was seen repeatedly, ten times or more. J is TRBJ2-3 and V is TRBV29-1, with D possibly being TRBD2 (5 bases). Looked up from germline, CDR1 is SQVTM and CDR2 is ANQGSEA. V was clipped by 4 bases and J by 0 bases, with 11 bases between them. The CDR3 is made up of 14 amino acids. Here the CDR3 reads CSVVEGGSTDTQYF. The CDR3 DNA sequence: TGCAGCGTTGTAGAGGGCGGTAGCACAGATACGCAGTATTTT.

This clonotype was detected ten times or more. This chain connects TRBV5-6 to TRBJ2-5; perhaps TRBD1 as D (6 bases). This CDR3 comprises 18 residues. Looked up from germline, CDR1 is SGHDT and CDR2 is YYEEEE. V was cut by 4 bases and J by 2 bases, with 24 bases left in between. DNA for the CDR3: TGTGCCAGCAGCCGCCTCGGGCTGACAGGATCTTATCAAGAGACCCAGTACTTC. Translated, it gives CASSRLGLTGSYQETQYF. Full variable domain (rest looked up from reference TRBV5-6 and TRBJ2-5): DAGVTQSPTHLIKTRGQQVTLRCSPKSGHDTVSWYQQALGQGPQFIFQYYEEEERQRGNFPDRFSGHQFPNYSSELNVNALLLGDSALYLCASSRLGLTGSYQETQYFGPGTRLLVL.

This clonotype was found many times. The chain has TRBV27 and TRBJ2-3; D remains ambiguous. Trimming took off 5 bases at V and 4 bases at J, with 13 bases between the two ends. CDR1 and CDR2 from the germline V gene are MNHEY and SMNVEV (reference sequence). The CDR3 is made up of 14 amino acids. The CDR3: CASSPPIESDTQYF. The CDR3 nucleotides read TGTGCCAGCAGTCCCCCGATAGAGTCAGATACGCAGTATTTT.

This clonotype was seen at least ten times. The chain is built from TRBV11-2 and TRBJ2-1, with 9 bases matching TRBD1. The CDR3 consists of 19 residues. Trimming took 3 bases from V and 3 from J; bases not matched to a gene: 15. Per the germline V gene, CDR1 is SGHAT and CDR2 is FQNNGV. The CDR3 DNA reads as TGTGCCAGCAGCTTGGGGGACAGGGATTTGAGGTTTTACTACAATGAGCAGTTCTTC. As protein: CASSLGDRDLRFYYNEQFF.

This chain connects TRBV27 to TRBJ2-7; 7 bases align to TRBD2. This CDR3 comprises 15 residues. CDR1 is MNHEY and CDR2 is SMNVEV in the germline V gene (reference sequence). Trimming took 5 bases from V and 2 from J; bases not matched to a gene: 9. CDR3 sequence: CASSQREGHAYEQYF. CDR3 DNA sequence: TGTGCCAGCAGTCAGAGGGAGGGGCATGCCTACGAGCAGTACTTC.

This clonotype was detected many times. The chain is built from TRBV12-3 or TRBV12-4 and TRBJ1-2, with D hard to call. The CDR3 is made up of 11 amino acids. Trimming pared 8 bases from V and 4 bases from J, leaving 8 bases between. The CDR3 coding sequence is TGTGCCAGCGGGAAGGGCTATGGCTACACCTTC. It translates to CASGKGYGYTF.

In this sample, this clonotype turned up a few times. V usage is TRBV20-1 and J usage is TRBJ2-6; D unresolved. The V end lost 0 bases, the J end lost 4 bases, and 10 bases lay between the germline ends. The CDR3 is made up of 15 amino acids. Germline assignment: CDR1 DFQATT and CDR2 SNEGSKA (reference sequence). The CDR3 protein is CSARDAGSGANVLTF. The CDR3 DNA follows: TGCAGTGCTAGAGATGCCGGGTCCGGGGCCAACGTCCTGACTTTC.

This clonotype has ten or more counts. The chain couples TRBV12-3 or TRBV12-4 to TRBJ2-2, with TRBD1 as a possible D gene (5 bases). V lost 5 bases and J lost 0, with 10 bases in between. This CDR3 is built from 15 residues. CDR3 residues: CASSRQLSNTGELFF. The CDR3 DNA reads TGTGCCAGCAGTCGACAGCTGTCGAACACCGGGGAGCTGTTTTTT.

At least ten counts were recorded for this clonotype. The chain uses TRBV6-1 and TRBJ1-5; D gene unclear. Germline CDR1 and CDR2: MNHNS and SASEGT. V lost 2 bases to trimming and J lost 0 bases, with 8 bases between them. The CDR3 sequence is 15 residues long. The CDR3 DNA sequence: TGTGCCAGCAGTGAACCGGGGTATAGCAATCAGCCCCAGCATTTT. Amino acid sequence: CASSEPGYSNQPQHF.

This clonotype showed up many times. The chain employs TRBV29-1 and TRBJ2-5; TRBD2 agrees at 7 bases. V lost 4 bases to trimming and J lost 5 bases; unmatched junction nucleotides: 4. Germline V gene data show CDR1 as SQVTM and CDR2 as ANQGSEA. This CDR3 comprises 12 residues. The CDR3 DNA is TGCAGCGTTGGGCGGGAGCGGGAGACCCAGTACTTC. Translating gives CSVGRERETQYF.

This clonotype has ten or more counts. CDR3 DNA: TGTGCCAGCAGTTACCCTTCCGCGGATCGGGACAGGGGTAATCAGCCCCAGCATTTT. This codes for CASSYPSADRDRGNQPQHF. The J gene is TRBJ1-5, the V gene TRBV6-2 or TRBV6-3; TRBD1 matches 10 bases. Germline trimming cut 2 bases from V and 4 bases from J; bases unmatched to any gene: 14. This CDR3 comprises 19 residues. CDR1 MNHEY and CDR2 SVGEGT come from the germline V gene.

This clonotype was seen many times. CDR3 nucleotides: TGCAGTGCCATAACTAGCGATAGGTCCTACGAGCAGTACTTC. Protein product: CSAITSDRSYEQYF. The V gene is TRBV20-1, the J gene TRBJ2-7, with 7 bases fitting TRBD2. The CDR3 loop spans 14 amino acids. V gave up 6 bases and J gave up 1 base; unmatched junction bases: 9. CDR1 is DFQATT, CDR2 SNEGSKA, per germline (reference sequence).

This clonotype was recorded many times. The chain links TRBV10-3 to TRBJ2-7; 8 bases align to TRBD2. Per germline, CDR1 ENHRY and CDR2 SYGVKD. The length of the CDR3 is 16 residues. Trimming removed 8 bases from V and 4 bases from J; junction bases left unmatched: 16. In nucleotides, the CDR3 is TGTGCCATCTCATGGCCCACTAGCGGTGGATCGTACGAGCAGTACTTC. It is translated as CAISWPTSGGSYEQYF.

In its sample, this clonotype was seen many times. CDR3 amino acids: CAISEPGADRGYGYTF. The CDR3 region has the DNA TGTGCCATCAGTGAGCCAGGGGCCGATAGGGGCTATGGCTACACCTTC. J is TRBJ1-2 and V is TRBV10-3; tentative D call: TRBD1 (6 bases). In germline, CDR1 is ENHRY, CDR2 SYGVKD. Trimming cost V 2 bases and J 4 bases, with 17 bases left between them. The length of the CDR3 is 16 residues.

The sample holds a few counts of this clonotype. This chain links TRBV6-5 with TRBJ2-3; no definite D call. The CDR3 length is 15 residues. Trimming left V 4 bases short and J 2 bases short, with 13 bases between. Germline lookup yields CDR1 MNHEY and CDR2 SVGAGI. CDR3 sequence: CASSSLLGNTDTQYF. The CDR3 DNA reads as TGTGCCAGCAGTTCCCTTCTTGGGAACACAGATACGCAGTATTTT.